The clone carrying this T cell receptor (beta chain) came up many times. No antigen is known for it. The source of the sample is a study of response to subunit inactivated influenza vaccine. Findings and limits, study-wide: Authors suggested each seasonal flu vaccination may recruit only limited numbers of new T cells.

MiXCR, applied by TCRdb to the RT-PCR reads, yields one record per CDR3 protein. The sample contains around 850,000 distinct CDR3 sequences, around 20% of which appear only once. Trimming stripped 3 bases from V and 4 bases from J, with 9 bases between. CDR1 is LGHDT and CDR2 is YNNKEL in the germline V gene (reference sequence). The CDR3 covers 13 residues. The specimen comprised PBMCs from blood, sampled more than 4 days after vaccination. The V gene is TRBV3-1, the J gene TRBJ1-1; TRBD1 might be the D (5 bases). The TCR comes from a man aged 45-60 years who received an inactivated influenza vaccine. CDR3 coding DNA: TGTGCCAGCAGCCACCCAGGGTTCACTGAAGCTTTCTTT. This translates into CASSHPGFTEAFF. The whole variable domain, remainder taken from reference TRBV3-1 and TRBJ1-1, is DTAVSQTPKYLVTQMGNDKSIKCEQNLGHDTMYWYKQDSKKFLKIMFSYNNKELIINETVPNRFSPKSPDKAHLNLHINSLELGDSAVYFCASSHPGFTEAFFGQGTRLTVV.